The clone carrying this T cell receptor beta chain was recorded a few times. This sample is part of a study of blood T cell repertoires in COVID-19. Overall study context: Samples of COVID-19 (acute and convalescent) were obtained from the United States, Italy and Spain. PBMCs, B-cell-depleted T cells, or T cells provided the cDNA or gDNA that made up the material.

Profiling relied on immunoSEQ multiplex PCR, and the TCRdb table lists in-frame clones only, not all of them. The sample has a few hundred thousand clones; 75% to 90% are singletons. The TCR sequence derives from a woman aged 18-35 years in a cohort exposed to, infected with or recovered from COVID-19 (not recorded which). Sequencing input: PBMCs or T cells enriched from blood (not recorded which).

This chain's CDR3 is CAIMGGASYEQYF. CDR3 bases: TGTGCCATCATGGGCGGGGCCTCCTACGAGCAGTACTTC. The rearrangement joins TRBV10-3 to TRBJ2-7; weak D call: TRBD2 (6 bases). Germline V gives CDR1 ENHRY, CDR2 SYGVKD. The CDR3 runs 13 residues. V gave up 7 bases and J gave up 0 bases, with 10 bases separating them.